The TCR beta chain under discussion was sequenced for a study of T cell responses to AZD1222 COVID-19 vaccine. General study findings and limits: In a largely white British group with more females than males, clonal diversity was possibly underestimated. Among vaccine-associated CD4 TCRs, coverage spanned spike, with dominance at 160-218 and 743-854.

Pooling covered second doses at about 4 or about 12 weeks. Worth noting for this clone: As yet, its antigen is unknown.

Method: immunoSEQ multiplex PCR; TCRdb's copy keeps in-frame clones and lacks some. In the table there are some 140,000 clones, roughly 86% of which are singletons. The CDR3 is 13 residues long. V gave up 7 bases and J gave up 0 bases; unmatched junction bases: 1. Germline-derived CDR1 and CDR2 are SGHRS and YFSETQ. The receptor was isolated from an adult who received the AZD1222 COVID-19 vaccine. Sample: peripheral blood, taken 28 days after the second AZD1222 dose. The chain uses TRBV5-1 and TRBJ1-1; TRBD1 matches 9 bases. CDR3 loop: CASGQGMNTEAFF. The CDR3 DNA reads TGCGCCAGCGGACAGGGGATGAACACTGAAGCTTTCTTT.